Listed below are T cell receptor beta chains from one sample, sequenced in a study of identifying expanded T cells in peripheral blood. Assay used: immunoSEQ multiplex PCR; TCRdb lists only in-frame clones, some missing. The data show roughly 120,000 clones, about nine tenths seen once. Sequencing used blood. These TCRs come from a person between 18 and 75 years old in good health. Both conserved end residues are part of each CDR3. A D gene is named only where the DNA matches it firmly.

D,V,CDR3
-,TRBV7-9,CASPLEGTDTQYF
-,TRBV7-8,CASSLFRGNQPQHF
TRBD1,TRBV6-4,CASSEGQSNEQFF
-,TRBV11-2,CASSYFAGELFF
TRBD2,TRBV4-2,CASSGTSGAYEQYF
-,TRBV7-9,CASSLGGQNTGELFF
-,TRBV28,CASNSGALSNQPQHF
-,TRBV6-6,CASSYSGRGKGQPQHF
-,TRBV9,CASSGRASDNEKLFF
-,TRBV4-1,CASSQDADFPDYGYTF
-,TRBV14,CASSQVPRANEQYF